Presented here are 14 T cell receptor beta chains from one specimen sequenced in a study of blood T cell repertoires in COVID-19. Repertoires were generated with immunoSEQ multiplex PCR, while TCRdb's copy carries only in-frame clones and drops some. In the table there are approximately 300,000 clones, 92% of which are singletons. Sequenced material: PBMCs or T cells enriched from blood (not recorded which). The receptors derive from a woman aged 25-40 years who had recovered from COVID-19.

The V gene is TRBV4-1, the J gene TRBJ1-1, with no clear D. CDR1 is MGHRA, CDR2 YSYEKL, per germline. The V end was cut by 4 bases, the J end by 0 bases, with 12 bases between. This CDR3 is built from 15 residues. The CDR3 DNA reads as TGCGCCAGCAGCCGCGCCCAACAGTTGAACACTGAAGCTTTCTTT. Translation gives CASSRAQQLNTEAFF.

The chain carries TRBV28 and TRBJ1-6; 8 positions agree with TRBD1. Trimming cost V 7 bases and J 9 bases; bases outside gene matches: 8. Per germline, CDR1 MDHEN and CDR2 SYDVKM. The CDR3 runs 14 residues. The CDR3 DNA reads TGTGCCAGCATTTCCGGGACAGGACGTTCACCCCTCCACTTT. Its protein is CASISGTGRSPLHF.

The chain employs TRBV6-2 or TRBV6-3 and TRBJ1-5; D remains unclear. Trimming pared 2 bases from V and 6 bases from J, leaving 8 bases between. This CDR3 is 13 amino acids long. Looked up from germline, CDR1 is MNHEY and CDR2 is SVGEGT. The DNA of the CDR3 is TGTGCCAGCAGTTACCAGGCGGGTCAGCCCCAGCATTTT. Residues: CASSYQAGQPQHF.

The CDR3 nucleotides are TGCGCCAGCAGCCAAGGAGTCTCAGTAGCCGAAGCTTTCTTT. Translation gives CASSQGVSVAEAFF. The V and J genes are TRBV4-1 and TRBJ1-1, with D unclear. The CDR3 is made up of 14 amino acids. V lost 1 base, J lost 8 bases, and 14 bases lay in between. Germline CDR1 is MGHRA and CDR2 is YSYEKL.

The gene calls are TRBV28 and TRBJ2-7, with D perhaps TRBD2 (7 bases). Germline-derived CDR1 and CDR2 are MDHEN and SYDVKM. V lost 0 bases to trimming and J lost 3 bases, with 18 bases between them. The CDR3 is 17 amino acids. The CDR3, as DNA: TGTGCCAGCAGTTTATGGGGGGGGCCCACGATAAACTACGAGCAGTACTTC. Protein product: CASSLWGGPTINYEQYF. Looking up the rest from reference TRBV28 and TRBJ2-7 gives the full variable domain: DVKVTQSSRYLVKRTGEKVFLECVQDMDHENMFWYRQDPGLGLRLIYFSYDVKMKEKGDIPEGYSVSREKKERFSLILESASTNQTSMYLCASSLWGGPTINYEQYFGPGTRLTVT.

V is TRBV5-1 and J is TRBJ2-3; a weak D match, TRBD1 (5 bases). Between the trimmed V and J ends, which lost 7 bases and 0 bases, there was a span of 9 bases. Germline CDR1 reads SGHRS; CDR2 reads YFSETQ. The CDR3 loop spans 13 amino acids. The CDR3 coding sequence is TGCGCCAGCGGGGCGGCCAGCACAGATACGCAGTATTTT. Protein product: CASGAASTDTQYF. Full variable domain (outside the CDR3, taken from reference TRBV5-1 and TRBJ2-3): KAGVTQTPRYLIKTRGQQVTLSCSPISGHRSVSWYQQTPGQGLQFLFEYFSETQRNKGNFPGRFSGRQFSNSRSEMNVSTLELGDSALYLCASGAASTDTQYFGPGTRLTVL.

The genes are TRBV11-3 and TRBJ2-1, with 13 positions matching TRBD2. V lost 9 bases to trimming and J lost 10 bases; unmatched junction nucleotides: 6. Germline V lookup: CDR1 SGHNT, CDR2 YENEEA. This CDR3 has 13 residues. CDR3 sequence: CASTSGGAGEQFF. CDR3 nucleotide sequence: TGTGCCAGTACTAGCGGGGGGGCCGGCGAGCAGTTCTTC.

The chain employs TRBV3-1 (or the pseudogene TRBV3-2) and TRBJ1-3, with a tentative D call TRBD1 (5 bases). The CDR3 sequence is 14 residues long. Germline CDR1 reads LGHDT; CDR2 reads YNNKEL (reference sequence). V lost 4 bases and J 4 bases, leaving 11 bases between the germline ends. The CDR3 spells CASSLRTRGNTIYF. CDR3 bases: TGTGCCAGCAGCCTCCGGACAAGAGGAAACACCATATATTTT.

The chain uses TRBV5-1 and TRBJ2-1; the D is unclear. Germline lookup yields CDR1 SGHRS and CDR2 YFSETQ. CDR3 size: 15 residues. V was cut by 0 bases and J by 0 bases, with 7 bases left in between. The CDR3 spells CASSLGGYSYNEQFF. For the CDR3, the DNA is TGCGCCAGCAGCTTGGGAGGTTACTCCTACAATGAGCAGTTCTTC.

The V and J genes are TRBV19 and TRBJ2-7, with TRBD1 matching 9 bases. Germline V gene lookup returns CDR1 LNHDA and CDR2 SQIVND (reference sequence). This CDR3 region has 17 residues. V lost 5 bases, J lost 2 bases, and 13 bases stayed unmatched. This chain's CDR3 is CASSSRTGAVTAYEQYF. The DNA for the CDR3 is TGTGCCAGTAGTTCGAGGACAGGGGCCGTAACGGCCTACGAGCAGTACTTC.

In nucleotides, the CDR3 is TGTGCCAGCAGGACCTACAGGGGTGAGAATTCACCCCTCCACTTT. Translated, it gives CASRTYRGENSPLHF. The chain uses TRBV28 and TRBJ1-6, with 7 nucleotides matching TRBD1. V was clipped by 6 bases and J by 7 bases; unmatched bases: 9. From germline, CDR1 is MDHEN and CDR2 SYDVKM. This CDR3 region has 15 residues.

This rearrangement joins TRBV27 to TRBJ1-1; D remains unclear. V was shortened by 3 bases and J by 0 bases, with 8 bases between the two germline ends. This CDR3 contains 14 residues. Germline-derived CDR1 and CDR2 are MNHEY and SMNVEV (reference sequence). The CDR3, as DNA: TGTGCCAGCAGTTTCGGGTCTATGAACACTGAAGCTTTCTTT. Translating gives CASSFGSMNTEAFF.

The chain is built from TRBV28 and TRBJ1-5; D remains unclear. The CDR3 is made up of 12 amino acids. The V gene's germline CDR1 is MDHEN and CDR2 SYDVKM. The V and J ends lost 6 bases and 0 bases respectively, with 3 bases between them. The CDR3 bases are TGTGCCAGCAGGTATAGCAATCAGCCCCAGCATTTT. Translating gives CASRYSNQPQHF.

J is TRBJ2-1 and V is TRBV28, with D maybe TRBD1 (7 bases). CDR3 length: 19 residues. Per the germline V gene, CDR1 is MDHEN and CDR2 is SYDVKM. The V gene lost 3 bases and the J gene lost 2 bases, with 23 bases spanning the gap. CDR3 loop: CASSLGDSPLGGPYNEQFF. As DNA, the CDR3 is TGTGCCAGCAGTTTGGGGGACAGCCCCCTCGGGGGCCCCTACAATGAGCAGTTCTTC.